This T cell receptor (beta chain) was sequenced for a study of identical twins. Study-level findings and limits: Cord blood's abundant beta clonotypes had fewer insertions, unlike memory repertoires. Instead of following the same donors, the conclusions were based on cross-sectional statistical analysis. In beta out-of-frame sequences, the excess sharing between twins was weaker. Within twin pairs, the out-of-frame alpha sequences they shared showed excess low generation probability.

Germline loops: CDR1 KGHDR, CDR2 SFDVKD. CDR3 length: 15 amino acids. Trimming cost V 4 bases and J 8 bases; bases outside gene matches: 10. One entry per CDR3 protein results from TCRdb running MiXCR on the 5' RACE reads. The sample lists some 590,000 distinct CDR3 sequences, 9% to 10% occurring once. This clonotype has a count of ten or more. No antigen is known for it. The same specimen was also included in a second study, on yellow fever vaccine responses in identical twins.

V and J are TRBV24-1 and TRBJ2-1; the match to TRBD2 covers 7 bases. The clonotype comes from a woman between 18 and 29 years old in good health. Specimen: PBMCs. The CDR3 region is CATSDGAGVAYEQFF. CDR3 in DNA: TGTGCCACCAGTGACGGCGCGGGAGTTGCTTATGAGCAGTTCTTC.